These 18 T cell receptor beta chains were sequenced from one sample in a study of blood T cell repertoires in COVID-19. The method was immunoSEQ multiplex PCR; TCRdb's version includes in-frame clones alone and lacks a portion of them. Of around 220,000 clones listed, around 80% are singletons. Input material: peripheral blood. These receptors were collected from a woman aged 40 to 50 with active or convalescent COVID-19.

This rearrangement joins TRBV11-2 to TRBJ2-7; 9 bases fit TRBD2. V lost 1 base to trimming and J lost 0 bases; unmatched junction nucleotides: 4. The CDR3 sequence is 16 residues long. Per germline, CDR1 SGHAT and CDR2 FQNNGV. CDR3 residues: CASSLGLAESSYEQYV. In DNA form, the CDR3 reads TGTGCCAGCAGCTTAGGACTAGCGGAAAGCTCCTACGAGCAGTACGTC.

The V and J genes are TRBV19 and TRBJ1-5; D possibly corresponds to TRBD1 (6 bases). V was pared by 4 bases and J by 0 bases, with 19 bases between. Germline V gene data show CDR1 as LNHDA and CDR2 as SQIVND (reference sequence). CDR3 length: 18 residues. Here the CDR3 DNA reads TGTGCCAGTAGTAAAGCCCGGGACAACAAAGATAGCAATCAGCCCCAGCATTTT. Protein product: CASSKARDNKDSNQPQHF. Full variable domain (outside the CDR3, taken from reference TRBV19 and TRBJ1-5): DGGITQSPKYLFRKEGQNVTLSCEQNLNHDAMYWYRQDPGQGLRLIYYSQIVNDFQKGDIAEGYSVSREKKESFPLTVTSAQKNPTAFYLCASSKARDNKDSNQPQHFGDGTRLSIL.

This clone came up once. The J gene is TRBJ2-1, the V gene TRBV9; TRBD2 aligns across 16 bases. The CDR3 consists of 17 residues. Per germline, CDR1 SGDLS and CDR2 YYNGEE. The V and J ends lost 3 bases and 5 bases, in that order; junction bases with no gene match: 5. CDR3 region: CASSATGLAGGNNEQFF. DNA of the CDR3: TGTGCCAGCAGCGCAACGGGACTAGCGGGGGGGAACAATGAGCAGTTCTTC. The variable domain in full, with the rest retrieved from reference TRBV9 and TRBJ2-1, is DSGVTQTPKHLITATGQRVTLRCSPRSGDLSVYWYQQSLDQGLQFLIQYYNGEERAKGNILERFSAQQFPDLHSELNLSSLELGDSALYFCASSATGLAGGNNEQFFGPGTRLTVL.

The chain uses TRBV19 and TRBJ2-2, with 9 bases identical to TRBD1. Per the germline V gene, CDR1 is LNHDA and CDR2 is SQIVND (reference sequence). V trimming: 4 bases; J trimming: 4 bases; junction bases outside the gene matches: 7. The CDR3 covers 16 residues. The chain's CDR3 is CASSTLKTGGTGELFF. For the CDR3, the DNA is TGTGCCAGTAGTACGCTCAAGACAGGGGGCACCGGGGAGCTGTTTTTT.

CDR3 nucleotides: TGTGCCAGCAGCTTAGAAACTCGAAATTTGCGTAGCCTCCACTTT. This translates into CASSLETRNLRSLHF. This chain uses TRBV5-5 with TRBJ1-6, with D uncertain. Germline CDR1 is SGHKS and CDR2 is YYEKEE (reference sequence). This CDR3 is 15 amino acids long. V was cut by 2 bases and J by 15 bases, with 21 bases left in between.

This chain connects TRBV5-1 to TRBJ1-2; TRBD1 matches 12 bases. From germline, CDR1 is SGHRS and CDR2 YFSETQ. CDR3 length: 15 amino acids. V was pared by 4 bases and J by 4 bases, with 5 bases of the junction left unmatched. CDR3 DNA: TGCGCCAGCAGCATAGGGACAGGGGGCTTCTATGGCTACACCTTC. Amino acids: CASSIGTGGFYGYTF.

The chain employs TRBV12-5 and TRBJ2-3, with D possibly matching TRBD1 (6 bases). The CDR3 runs to 15 residues. CDR1 and CDR2 (germline): LGHNT, FRNRAP. Trimming stripped 1 base from V and 4 bases from J, with 12 bases between. The CDR3 reads CASGLDRGLSDTQYF. The CDR3 DNA reads TGTGCTAGTGGTTTGGATAGGGGGTTGTCAGATACGCAGTATTTT.

CDR3 sequence (DNA): TGTGCCAGTACACAGGGGCTTAGCACAGATACGCAGTATTTT. Its translation is CASTQGLSTDTQYF. The chain recombines TRBV9 with TRBJ2-3; 7 nucleotides agree with TRBD1. Unmatched junction bases numbered 6, after V lost 8 bases and J lost 0 bases. CDR1 SGDLS and CDR2 YYNGEE come from the germline V gene. This CDR3 is built from 14 residues.

This clone was seen a single time. The gene calls are TRBV30 and TRBJ1-2; D gene unclear. Looked up from germline, CDR1 is GTSNPN and CDR2 is SVGIG (reference sequence). The V gene lost 0 bases and the J gene lost 8 bases, with 7 bases spanning the gap. The CDR3 is made up of 11 amino acids. The CDR3 region is CAWSVLLGYTF. In nucleotides, the CDR3 is TGTGCCTGGAGTGTACTTCTAGGCTACACCTTC.

V and J are TRBV28 and TRBJ2-6, with D possibly being TRBD1 (5 bases). Germline V gene lookup returns CDR1 MDHEN and CDR2 SYDVKM. The V gene lost 7 bases and the J gene lost 5 bases, with 15 bases spanning the gap. CDR3 length: 15 amino acids. CDR3 nucleotides: TGTGCCAGCACTACAAAGGGGATGCGGGCCAACGTCCTGACTTTC. Its translation: CASTTKGMRANVLTF.

The sample holds one count of this clone. The chain uses TRBV11-1 and TRBJ2-5; 8 bases agree with TRBD1. The trim removed 5 bases at V and 4 bases at J, leaving 6 bases unmatched. The CDR3 covers 14 residues. CDR1 is SGHAT, CDR2 FQDESV, per germline (reference sequence). As DNA, the CDR3 is TGTGCCAGCAGCCCCGGGACAGGACGAGAGACCCAGTACTTC. Its protein is CASSPGTGRETQYF.

The chain recombines TRBV7-9 with TRBJ2-5; TRBD2 matches 11 bases. This CDR3 is built from 14 residues. CDR1 and CDR2 (germline): SEHNR, FQNEAQ (reference sequence). Losses at the gene ends were 6 bases for V and 4 bases for J; bases not matched to a gene: 4. CDR3 region: CASSKTSGGETQYF. The CDR3 coding sequence is TGTGCCAGCAGTAAAACTAGCGGGGGAGAGACCCAGTACTTC.

This chain uses TRBV4-1 with TRBJ2-3, with 8 bases matching TRBD2. CDR1 MGHRA and CDR2 YSYEKL come from the germline V gene. V was clipped by 2 bases and J by 11 bases; unmatched bases: 9. The CDR3 runs 14 residues. The CDR3 reads CASSQPLGGGLQYF. CDR3 bases: TGCGCCAGCAGCCAACCCCTCGGGGGGGGGTTGCAGTATTTT.

The V and J genes are TRBV11-3 and TRBJ2-3; 10 bases are a match to TRBD2. CDR1 SGHNT and CDR2 YENEEA come from the germline V gene. This CDR3 comprises 16 residues. The V segment lost 1 base and the J segment 2 bases; nucleotides outside the gene matches: 3. The CDR3 loop is CASSLVAGGLTDTQYF. The CDR3, as DNA: TGTGCCAGCAGCTTAGTAGCGGGGGGCCTCACAGATACGCAGTATTTT.

This sequence joins TRBV28 and TRBJ2-2, with 8 bases lining up with TRBD1. V trimming: 6 bases; J trimming: 5 bases; junction bases outside the gene matches: 11. Germline lookup yields CDR1 MDHEN and CDR2 SYDVKM. The CDR3 has 16 residues. The CDR3 DNA reads TGTGCCAGCAGGGTGCAGGGGGCTAAAAATACCGGGGAGCTGTTTTTT. It codes for CASRVQGAKNTGELFF.

This clone appeared a single time. This chain connects TRBV30 to TRBJ1-6; possible D gene TRBD1, 6 bases. V lost 2 bases and J 10 bases, leaving 15 bases between the germline ends. The germline V gene has CDR1 GTSNPN and CDR2 SVGIG (reference sequence). The CDR3 is 14 residues long. In DNA form, the CDR3 reads TGTGCCTGGAGTCATATGGGGACACAATCACCCCTCCACTTT. This sequence encodes CAWSHMGTQSPLHF.

The chain joins TRBV5-1 to TRBJ2-3; tentative D call: TRBD2 (5 bases). The CDR3 totals 15 residues. In germline, CDR1 is SGHRS, CDR2 YFSETQ. V lost 0 bases and J 2 bases, leaving 10 bases between the germline ends. CDR3 DNA sequence: TGCGCCAGCAGCTTGGCCGGACTGGACACAGATACGCAGTATTTT. As protein: CASSLAGLDTDTQYF.

The rearrangement links TRBV14 to TRBJ2-3; tentatively, D is TRBD1 (6 bases). Germline V CDR1 and CDR2: SGHDN, FVKESK. This CDR3 contains 18 residues. V was trimmed by 0 bases and J by 4 bases, leaving 20 bases between them. CDR3 loop: CASSQDRQGRRGADTQYF. The DNA for the CDR3 is TGTGCCAGCAGCCAAGATCGCCAGGGGCGGCGAGGCGCAGATACGCAGTATTTT.